The present T cell receptor beta chain was sequenced within a study of blood T cell repertoires in COVID-19. CDR1 SNHLY and CDR2 FYNNEI come from the germline V gene. The CDR3 totals 12 residues. The ends were cut back, 8 bases at V and 6 bases at J, with 10 bases in the middle. Profiled with immunoSEQ multiplex PCR; TCRdb holds only in-frame clones, not every one. The profile shows roughly 170,000 clones, 79% of them singletons. The sequence came from a woman aged 60 to 75 with COVID-19, enrolled during active disease. V is TRBV2 and J is TRBJ2-2; D gene unclear. The sequencing sample was made of peripheral blood. The CDR3 sequence: CASRRGAGELFF. CDR3 in DNA: TGTGCCAGCCGGCGTGGAGCCGGGGAGCTGTTTTTT.